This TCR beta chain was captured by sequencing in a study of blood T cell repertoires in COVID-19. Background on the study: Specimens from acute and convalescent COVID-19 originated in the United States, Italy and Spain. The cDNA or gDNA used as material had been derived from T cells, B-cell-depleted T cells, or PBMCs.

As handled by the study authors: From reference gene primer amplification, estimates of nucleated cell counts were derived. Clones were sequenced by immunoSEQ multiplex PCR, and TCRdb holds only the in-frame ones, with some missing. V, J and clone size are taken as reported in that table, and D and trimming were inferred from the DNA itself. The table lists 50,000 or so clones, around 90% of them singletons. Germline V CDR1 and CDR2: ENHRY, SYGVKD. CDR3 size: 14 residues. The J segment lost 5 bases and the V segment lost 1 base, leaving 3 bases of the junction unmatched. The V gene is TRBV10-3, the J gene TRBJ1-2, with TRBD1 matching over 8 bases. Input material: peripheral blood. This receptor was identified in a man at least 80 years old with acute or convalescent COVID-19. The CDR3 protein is CAISEFDRGYGYTF. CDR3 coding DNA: TGTGCCATCAGTGAGTTTGACAGGGGTTATGGCTACACCTTC.